The rows below give T cell receptor beta chains drawn from one sample of a study of T-cell memory formation after mild COVID-19. TCRdb processed the 5' RACE reads anew with MiXCR; each CDR3 protein has one entry. Of fewer than 150,000 distinct CDR3 sequences in the sample, approximately 15% are singletons; the top ten hold about 5%. What was sequenced was PBMCs or a T cell subset sorted from them (not recorded which). The receptors derive from a man aged 18-30 years who had mild COVID-19 (a few samples of this study predate the infection). Cell type and time point are not known. Each CDR3 is given with its conserved first and last residue. The D gene is left open where the match is weak. Some rows mark clone size as missing; the rest say once, few, many or name a class of expanded clone.

many,TRBV12-5,TRBJ2-2,TRBD2,TGTGCTAGTGGCAGGACTAGCGGGGGAGACACCGGGGAGCTGTTTTTT,CASGRTSGGDTGELFF
few,TRBV7-2,TRBJ1-3,.,TGTGCCAGCAGCTTAGAAATTGTCGGGACGGGTGTCGCGAACACCATATATTTT,CASSLEIVGTGVANTIYF
many,TRBV12-3/TRBV12-4,TRBJ2-5,.,TGTGCCAGCACCCTGCGGCGAGGGGAGACCCAGTACTTC,CASTLRRGETQYF
.,TRBV5-1,TRBJ2-1,TRBD1,TGCGCCAGCAGTTCCGGGACAGGGGGCTGGGAGCAGTTCTTC,CASSSGTGGWEQFF
.,TRBV27,TRBJ1-2,.,TGTGCCAGCAGTCCCGGACAGTACCTCTTTGGCTACACCTTC,CASSPGQYLFGYTF
.,TRBV6-5,TRBJ2-3,.,TGTGCCAGCAGTTACGCTCGGGGAACGGGGCCCCATACGCAGTATTTT,CASSYARGTGPHTQYF
few,TRBV12-3/TRBV12-4,TRBJ2-5,.,TGTGCCAGCAGTTTGCTAGGGCAAGAGACCCAGTACTTC,CASSLLGQETQYF
few,TRBV30,TRBJ2-4,.,TGTGCCTGGAGTGCCGCTTGGAACATTCAGTACTTC,CAWSAAWNIQYF
.,TRBV7-9,TRBJ2-1,.,TGTGCCAGCAGCTTAGTGTTGATAAATGAGCAGTTCTTC,CASSLVLINEQFF
few,TRBV12-3/TRBV12-4,TRBJ2-7,.,TGTGCCAGCAGTTTAGTTGGGACATACTACGAGCAGTACTTC,CASSLVGTYYEQYF